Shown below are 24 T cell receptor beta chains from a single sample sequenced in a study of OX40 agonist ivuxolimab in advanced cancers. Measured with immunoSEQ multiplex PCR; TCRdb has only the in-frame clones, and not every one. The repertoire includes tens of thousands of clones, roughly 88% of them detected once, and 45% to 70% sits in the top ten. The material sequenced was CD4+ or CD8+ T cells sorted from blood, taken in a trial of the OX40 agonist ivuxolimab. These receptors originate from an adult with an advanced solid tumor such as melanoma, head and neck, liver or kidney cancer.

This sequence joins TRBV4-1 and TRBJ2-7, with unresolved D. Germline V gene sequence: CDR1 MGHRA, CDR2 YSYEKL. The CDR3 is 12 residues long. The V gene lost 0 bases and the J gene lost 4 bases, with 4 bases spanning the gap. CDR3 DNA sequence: TGCGCCAGCAGCCAAGACGGTTACGAGCAGTACTTC. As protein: CASSQDGYEQYF.

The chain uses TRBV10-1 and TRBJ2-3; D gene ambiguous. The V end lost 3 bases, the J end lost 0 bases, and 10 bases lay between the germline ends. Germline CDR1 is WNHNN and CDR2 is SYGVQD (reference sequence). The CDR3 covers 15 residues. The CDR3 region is CASSDTDSSTDTQYF. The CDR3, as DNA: TGCGCCAGCAGTGATACCGATTCTAGCACAGATACGCAGTATTTT.

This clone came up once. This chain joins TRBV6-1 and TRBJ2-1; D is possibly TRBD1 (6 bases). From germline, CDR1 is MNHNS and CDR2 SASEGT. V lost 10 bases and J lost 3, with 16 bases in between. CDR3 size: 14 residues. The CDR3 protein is CAIPGASSYNEQFF. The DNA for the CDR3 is TGTGCCATCCCAGGGGCTAGCAGCTACAATGAGCAGTTCTTC.

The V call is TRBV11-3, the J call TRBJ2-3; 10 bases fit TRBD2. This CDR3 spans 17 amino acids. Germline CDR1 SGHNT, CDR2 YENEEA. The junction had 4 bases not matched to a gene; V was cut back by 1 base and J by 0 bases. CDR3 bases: TGTGCCAGCAGCTTAGCACTAGCGGGACCTAGCACAGATACGCAGTATTTT. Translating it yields CASSLALAGPSTDTQYF.

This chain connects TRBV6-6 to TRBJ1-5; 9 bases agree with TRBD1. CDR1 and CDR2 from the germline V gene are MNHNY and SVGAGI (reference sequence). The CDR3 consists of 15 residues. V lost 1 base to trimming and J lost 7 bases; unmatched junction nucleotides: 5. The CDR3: CASSYFGQGNQPQHF. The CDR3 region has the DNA TGTGCCAGCAGTTACTTTGGACAGGGGAACCAGCCCCAGCATTTT.

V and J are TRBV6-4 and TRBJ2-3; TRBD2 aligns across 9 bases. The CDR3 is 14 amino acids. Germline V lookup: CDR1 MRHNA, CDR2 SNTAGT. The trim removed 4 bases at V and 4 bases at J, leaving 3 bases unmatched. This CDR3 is CASSVSGGADTQYF. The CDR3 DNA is TGTGCCAGCAGTGTTAGCGGGGGTGCAGATACGCAGTATTTT.

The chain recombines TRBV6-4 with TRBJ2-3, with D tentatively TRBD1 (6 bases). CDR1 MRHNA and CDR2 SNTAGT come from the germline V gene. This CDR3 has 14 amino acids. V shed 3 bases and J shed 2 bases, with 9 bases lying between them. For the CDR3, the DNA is TGTGCCAGCAGTGAAAACAGGGACACAGATACGCAGTATTTT. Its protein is CASSENRDTDTQYF.

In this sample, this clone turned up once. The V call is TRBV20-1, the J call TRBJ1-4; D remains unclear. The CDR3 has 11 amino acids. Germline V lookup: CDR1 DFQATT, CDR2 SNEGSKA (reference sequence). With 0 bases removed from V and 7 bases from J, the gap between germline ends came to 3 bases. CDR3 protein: CSARESEKLFF. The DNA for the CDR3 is TGCAGTGCTAGAGAGTCTGAAAAACTGTTTTTT.

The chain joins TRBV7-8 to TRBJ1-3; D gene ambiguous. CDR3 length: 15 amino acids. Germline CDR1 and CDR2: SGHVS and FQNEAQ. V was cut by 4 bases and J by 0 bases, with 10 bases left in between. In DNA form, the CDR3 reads TGTGCCAGCAGCTCTACTCCCTACTCTGGAAACACCATATATTTT. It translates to CASSSTPYSGNTIYF.

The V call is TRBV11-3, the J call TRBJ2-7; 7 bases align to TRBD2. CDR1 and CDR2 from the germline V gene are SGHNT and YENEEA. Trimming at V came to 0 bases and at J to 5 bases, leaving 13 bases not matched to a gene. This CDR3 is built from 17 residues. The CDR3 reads CASSLEGWAGEYNEQYF. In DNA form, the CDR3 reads TGTGCCAGCAGCTTAGAAGGTTGGGCGGGGGAATATAACGAGCAGTACTTC.

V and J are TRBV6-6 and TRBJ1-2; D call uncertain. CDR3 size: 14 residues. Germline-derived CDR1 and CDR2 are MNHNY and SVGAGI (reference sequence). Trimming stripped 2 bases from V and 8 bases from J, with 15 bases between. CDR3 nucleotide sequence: TGTGCCAGCAGTTACGGCAGAGGGAATGGCGGCTACACCTTC. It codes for CASSYGRGNGGYTF.

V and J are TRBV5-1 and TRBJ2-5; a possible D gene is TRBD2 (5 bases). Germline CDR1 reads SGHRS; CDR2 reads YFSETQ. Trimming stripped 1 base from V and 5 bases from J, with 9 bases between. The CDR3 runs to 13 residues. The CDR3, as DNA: TGCGCCAGCAGCTTGCGGTGGAGGGAGACCCAGTACTTC. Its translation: CASSLRWRETQYF.

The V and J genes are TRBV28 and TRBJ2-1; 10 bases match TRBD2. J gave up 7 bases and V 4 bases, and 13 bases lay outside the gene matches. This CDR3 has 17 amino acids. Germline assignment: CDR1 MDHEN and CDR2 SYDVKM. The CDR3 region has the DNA TGTGCCAGCAGTTCCTTGGGAGTAGCGGGGGGTAGGAATGAGCAGTTCTTC. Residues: CASSSLGVAGGRNEQFF.

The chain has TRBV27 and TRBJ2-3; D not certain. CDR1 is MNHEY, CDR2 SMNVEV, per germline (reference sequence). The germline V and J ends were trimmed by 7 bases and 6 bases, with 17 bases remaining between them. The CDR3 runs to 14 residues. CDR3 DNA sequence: TGTGCCAGCACCGCCGGAATATTGAGCGATACGCAGTATTTT. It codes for CASTAGILSDTQYF.

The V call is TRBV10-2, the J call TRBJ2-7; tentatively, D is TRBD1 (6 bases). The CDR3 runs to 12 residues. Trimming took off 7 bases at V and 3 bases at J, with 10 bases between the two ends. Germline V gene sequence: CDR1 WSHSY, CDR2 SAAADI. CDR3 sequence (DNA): TGCGCCAGCACTGGACAGATCTACGAGCAGTACTTC. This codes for CASTGQIYEQYF.

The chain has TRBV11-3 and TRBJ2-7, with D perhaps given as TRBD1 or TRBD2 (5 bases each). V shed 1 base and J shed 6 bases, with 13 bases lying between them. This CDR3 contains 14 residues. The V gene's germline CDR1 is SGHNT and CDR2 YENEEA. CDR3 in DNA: TGTGCCAGCAGCTTAGCAGGGACCCTTTCCGAGCAGTACTTC. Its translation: CASSLAGTLSEQYF.

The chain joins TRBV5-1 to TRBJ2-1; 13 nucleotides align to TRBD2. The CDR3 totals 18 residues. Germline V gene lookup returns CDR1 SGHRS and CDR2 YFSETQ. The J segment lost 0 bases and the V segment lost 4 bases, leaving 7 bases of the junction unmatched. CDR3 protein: CASSARGLAGNSYNEQFF. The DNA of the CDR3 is TGCGCCAGCAGCGCCCGGGGACTAGCGGGGAACTCCTACAATGAGCAGTTCTTC. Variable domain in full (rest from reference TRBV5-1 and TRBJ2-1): KAGVTQTPRYLIKTRGQQVTLSCSPISGHRSVSWYQQTPGQGLQFLFEYFSETQRNKGNFPGRFSGRQFSNSRSEMNVSTLELGDSALYLCASSARGLAGNSYNEQFFGPGTRLTVL.

The DNA of the CDR3 is TGTGCCAGCAGCACCCCCAGGGGTACCTATAATTCACCCCTCCACTTT. Residues: CASSTPRGTYNSPLHF. The chain joins TRBV7-9 to TRBJ1-6, with a possible D match to TRBD1 (6 bases). From germline, CDR1 is SEHNR and CDR2 FQNEAQ (reference sequence). The V and J ends lost 5 bases and 2 bases respectively, with 13 bases between them. This CDR3 spans 16 amino acids.

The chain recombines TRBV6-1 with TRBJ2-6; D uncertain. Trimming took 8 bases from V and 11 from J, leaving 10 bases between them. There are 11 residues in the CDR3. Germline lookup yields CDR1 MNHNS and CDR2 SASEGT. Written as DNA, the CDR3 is TGTGCCAGCCGACCTTATGACGTCCTGACTTTC. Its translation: CASRPYDVLTF.

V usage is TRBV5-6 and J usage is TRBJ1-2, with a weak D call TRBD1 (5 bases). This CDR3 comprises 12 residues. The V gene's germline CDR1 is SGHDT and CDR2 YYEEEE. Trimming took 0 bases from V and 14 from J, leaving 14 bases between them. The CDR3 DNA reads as TGTGCCAGCAGCTTGGGGCAGGGCCTTCTGACCTTC. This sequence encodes CASSLGQGLLTF.

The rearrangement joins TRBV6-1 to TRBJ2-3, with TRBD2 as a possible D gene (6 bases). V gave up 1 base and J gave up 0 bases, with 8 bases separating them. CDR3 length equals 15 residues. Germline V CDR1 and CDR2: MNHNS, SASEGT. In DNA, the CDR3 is TGTGCCAGCAGTGAAGGAAGCGGGAGCACAGATACGCAGTATTTT. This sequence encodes CASSEGSGSTDTQYF.

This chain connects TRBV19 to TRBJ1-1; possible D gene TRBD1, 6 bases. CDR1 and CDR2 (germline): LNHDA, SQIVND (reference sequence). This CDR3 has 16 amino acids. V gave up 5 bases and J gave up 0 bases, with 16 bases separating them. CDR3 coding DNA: TGTGCCAGTAGTTTCGGCAGGGGATGGATGAACACTGAAGCTTTCTTT. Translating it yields CASSFGRGWMNTEAFF.

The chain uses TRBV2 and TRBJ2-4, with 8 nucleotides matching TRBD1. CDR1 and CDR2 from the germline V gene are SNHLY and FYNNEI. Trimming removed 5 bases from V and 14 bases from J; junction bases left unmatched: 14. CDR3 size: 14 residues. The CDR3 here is CASSSGTGRVLEYF. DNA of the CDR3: TGTGCCAGCAGTTCGGGGACAGGCAGGGTTTTAGAGTACTTC.

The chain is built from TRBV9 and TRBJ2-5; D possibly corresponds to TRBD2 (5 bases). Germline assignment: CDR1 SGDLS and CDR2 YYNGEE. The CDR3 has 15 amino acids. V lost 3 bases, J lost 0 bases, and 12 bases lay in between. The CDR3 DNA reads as TGTGCCAGCAGCGGCATCGGGGAGAACCAAGAGACCCAGTACTTC. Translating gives CASSGIGENQETQYF.